The 8 T cell receptor beta chains presented below share a single source sample, sequenced in a study of blood T cell repertoires in COVID-19. Clones were sequenced by immunoSEQ multiplex PCR, and TCRdb holds only the in-frame ones, with some missing. The sample includes 360,000 or so clones, more than 70% of them seen just once. The material sequenced was peripheral blood. The receptors stem from a woman aged 55-70 years with COVID-19, enrolled during active disease.

The chain is built from TRBV2 and TRBJ1-5, with TRBD1 as a possible D gene (5 bases). Germline values: CDR1 SNHLY, CDR2 FYNNEI. V gave up 3 bases and J gave up 4 bases, with 10 bases separating them. The CDR3 contains 14 residues. The CDR3 DNA follows: TGTGCCAGCAGTGATGGGGCAGCAAATCAGCCCCAGCATTTT. Protein sequence: CASSDGAANQPQHF.

This clone was seen a handful of times. Here the CDR3 DNA reads TGTGCCAGCTACGACAGAAATCAGCCCCAGCATTTT. Protein sequence: CASYDRNQPQHF. The rearrangement uses TRBV28 and TRBJ1-5, with D perhaps matching TRBD1 (5 bases). Between the trimmed V and J ends, which lost 8 bases and 4 bases, there was a span of 9 bases. CDR3 length: 12 amino acids. The germline gives CDR1 MDHEN, CDR2 SYDVKM. The variable domain in full, completed from reference TRBV28 and TRBJ1-5, reads DVKVTQSSRYLVKRTGEKVFLECVQDMDHENMFWYRQDPGLGLRLIYFSYDVKMKEKGDIPEGYSVSREKKERFSLILESASTNQTSMYLCASYDRNQPQHFGDGTRLSIL.

The DNA for the CDR3 is TGCGCCAGCAGCCTAGACAGGGGGCCTGGGGCCAACGTCCTGACTTTC. This codes for CASSLDRGPGANVLTF. The gene calls are TRBV5-1 and TRBJ2-6; 10 nucleotides align to TRBD1. In germline, CDR1 is SGHRS, CDR2 YFSETQ. V lost 4 bases to trimming and J lost 2 bases; unmatched junction nucleotides: 3. The CDR3 has 16 residues.

Only one count was recorded for this clone. The V call is TRBV28, the J call TRBJ2-1; D may be TRBD1 (5 bases). V was clipped by 5 bases and J by 6 bases, with 20 bases between them. Germline CDR1 MDHEN, CDR2 SYDVKM. This CDR3 region has 16 residues. CDR3 bases: TGTGCCAGCAGTCCCTACTTAATGGGAACAGGCAATGAGCAGTTCTTC. Its protein is CASSPYLMGTGNEQFF.

CDR3 in DNA: TGTGCCAGCAGCAGTAGCGGGGGGCTCTCCTACGAGCAGTACTTC. This translates into CASSSSGGLSYEQYF. The chain employs TRBV7-3 and TRBJ2-7, with 10 positions matching TRBD2. The CDR3 contains 15 residues. V shed 5 bases and J 0 bases; nucleotides not matched to a gene: 4. Germline V lookup: CDR1 SGHTA, CDR2 FQGTGA.

For the CDR3, the DNA is TGTGCCAGCAGCTTGGATTCAAGCAGGGCAACTGAAGCTTTCTTT. Translation: CASSLDSSRATEAFF. The V call is TRBV5-8, the J call TRBJ1-1; a possible D gene is TRBD1 (5 bases). The CDR3 spans 15 residues. With 0 bases removed from V and 5 bases from J, the gap between germline ends came to 14 bases. The germline gives CDR1 SGHTS, CDR2 YDEGEE.

The CDR3 is CASSSTPSYGYTF. The DNA of the CDR3 is TGCGCCAGCAGCTCCACTCCTAGCTATGGCTACACCTTC. The chain uses TRBV5-1 and TRBJ1-2; D not resolved. The V gene's germline CDR1 is SGHRS and CDR2 YFSETQ. V lost 3 bases and J lost 4, with 10 bases in between. The CDR3 contains 13 residues. The whole variable domain, remainder taken from reference TRBV5-1 and TRBJ1-2, is KAGVTQTPRYLIKTRGQQVTLSCSPISGHRSVSWYQQTPGQGLQFLFEYFSETQRNKGNFPGRFSGRQFSNSRSEMNVSTLELGDSALYLCASSSTPSYGYTFGSGTRLTVV.

This rearrangement joins TRBV7-9 to TRBJ2-7; 12 bases fit TRBD1. In germline, CDR1 is SEHNR, CDR2 FQNEAQ (reference sequence). The ends lost 5 bases at V and 3 bases at J; junction bases unmatched: 11. The CDR3 has 17 amino acids. The CDR3 loop is CASSHLGGQGAYYEQYF. CDR3 nucleotide sequence: TGTGCCAGCAGCCACCTAGGGGGACAGGGGGCCTACTACGAGCAGTACTTC.